This entry lists 24 T cell receptor beta chains sequenced from one sample in a study of early T cells in non-severe SARS-CoV-2 infection. TCRdb redid the calling of the 5' RACE reads with MiXCR, one entry per CDR3 protein. This table has about 76,000 distinct CDR3 sequences, about 11% appearing once. Sequencing was done on a sample of whole blood. Receptors were obtained from an adult who was a healthcare worker with PCR-confirmed SARS-CoV-2 infection or an uninfected control (not recorded which).

As regards this clonotype: The junction does not match germline at one end; this may be a read error. This rearrangement joins TRBV7-9 to TRBJ2-1, with D unresolved. CDR3 length: 11 residues. The V gene's germline CDR1 is SEHNR and CDR2 FQNEAQ (reference sequence). CDR3 protein: CVSSSVDEQFF. The CDR3 DNA follows: TGTGTCAGCAGCTCCGTAGATGAGCAGTTCTTC.

This clonotype was seen ten or more times. The chain links TRBV19 to TRBJ1-5; the D is unclear. The CDR3 covers 14 residues. V lost 8 bases and J 1 base, leaving 12 bases between the germline ends. Germline CDR1 and CDR2: LNHDA and SQIVND (reference sequence). The CDR3 sequence: CASPTADSNQPQHF. CDR3 nucleotide sequence: TGTGCCAGTCCTACCGCCGACAGCAATCAGCCCCAGCATTTT.

The sample holds many counts of this clonotype. This rearrangement joins TRBV29-1 to TRBJ2-7, with TRBD2 as a possible D gene (5 bases). V lost 4 bases and J lost 0, with 13 bases in between. Germline V gene data show CDR1 as SQVTM and CDR2 as ANQGSEA. The CDR3 has 14 residues. The CDR3 loop is CSVGGRANSYEQYF. The CDR3 DNA sequence: TGCAGCGTTGGAGGGCGGGCCAACTCCTACGAGCAGTACTTC.

CDR3 DNA sequence: TGTGCCAGCAGCCACTGGGAAAACACCGGGGAGCTGTTTTTT. Amino acids: CASSHWENTGELFF. The chain recombines TRBV3-1 with TRBJ2-2; D call uncertain. This CDR3 region has 14 residues. Trimming shortened V by 3 bases and J by 2 bases, and 7 bases separated the two germline ends. Germline V gene sequence: CDR1 LGHDT, CDR2 YNNKEL (reference sequence).

The chain has TRBV2 and TRBJ1-6, with 10 bases aligning to TRBD1. Germline CDR1 reads SNHLY; CDR2 reads FYNNEI. The CDR3 runs to 15 residues. Losses at the gene ends were 6 bases for V and 7 bases for J; bases not matched to a gene: 6. The CDR3 region is CASSRDRGSNSPLHF. CDR3 DNA sequence: TGTGCCAGCAGCAGGGACAGGGGTTCGAATTCACCCCTCCACTTT.

In its sample, this clonotype was seen many times. The chain employs TRBV5-5 and TRBJ2-7; the D gene is possibly TRBD1 (5 bases). The V gene lost 0 bases and the J gene lost 3 bases, with 13 bases spanning the gap. Germline loops: CDR1 SGHKS, CDR2 YYEKEE (reference sequence). The CDR3 consists of 15 residues. Here the CDR3 reads CASSLEDTIFYEQYF. In DNA, the CDR3 is TGTGCCAGCAGCTTGGAGGACACCATATTCTACGAGCAGTACTTC.

In this sample, this clonotype turned up many times. The V call is TRBV7-8, the J call TRBJ2-7; D unresolved. Germline CDR1 SGHVS, CDR2 FQNEAQ. This CDR3 comprises 12 residues. Trimming pared 3 bases from V and 4 bases from J, leaving 7 bases between. CDR3 sequence reads: CASSFGVYEQYF. The CDR3 DNA sequence: TGTGCCAGCAGCTTTGGAGTTTACGAGCAGTACTTC.

This clonotype was recorded at least ten times. V usage is TRBV7-6 and J usage is TRBJ1-2, with 7 bases aligning to TRBD1. V dropped 5 bases and J dropped 3; count of bases not matched to a gene: 6. In germline, CDR1 is SGHVS, CDR2 FNYEAQ. The CDR3 extends over 14 amino acids. For the CDR3, the DNA is TGTGCCAGCAGCCCGGGACAGAGAGACTATGGCTACACCTTC. Translation: CASSPGQRDYGYTF.

There are a few counts of this clonotype. V gene TRBV7-9 combines with J gene TRBJ2-5; D ambiguous. Germline V gene lookup returns CDR1 SEHNR and CDR2 FQNEAQ (reference sequence). V lost 6 bases, J lost 3 bases, and 8 bases lay in between. The CDR3 contains 12 residues. In DNA, the CDR3 is TGTGCCAGCAGTTACGATAAAGAGACCCAGTACTTC. It codes for CASSYDKETQYF.

This clonotype was picked up many times. The chain carries TRBV4-1 and TRBJ1-2; 8 bases line up with TRBD1. Germline values: CDR1 MGHRA, CDR2 YSYEKL. Trimming at V came to 1 base and at J to 4 bases, leaving 5 bases not matched to a gene. The CDR3 sequence is 15 residues long. The CDR3 region has the DNA TGCGCCAGCAGCCAAGTCACAGGGGGAATCTATGGCTACACCTTC. Protein sequence: CASSQVTGGIYGYTF.

The rearrangement links TRBV7-8 to TRBJ2-7; D possibly corresponds to TRBD1 (5 bases). Per germline, CDR1 SGHVS and CDR2 FQNEAQ. V was trimmed by 1 base and J by 6 bases, leaving 10 bases between them. The CDR3 covers 13 residues. The CDR3 DNA reads as TGTGCCAGCAGCTTAGGGCAGGGTCTCGAGCAGTACTTC. Translated, it gives CASSLGQGLEQYF.

The chain carries TRBV5-4 and TRBJ2-3; 10 bases are a match to TRBD2. Germline CDR1 and CDR2: SGHNT and YYREEE (reference sequence). The CDR3 consists of 15 residues. V lost 0 bases to trimming and J lost 3 bases; unmatched junction nucleotides: 1. Written as DNA, the CDR3 is TGTGCCAGCAGCTTGGGTAGCGGGGGGACAGATACGCAGTATTTT. Protein product: CASSLGSGGTDTQYF.

This clonotype appeared many times. V gene TRBV7-9 combines with J gene TRBJ1-1, with TRBD1 as a possible D gene (5 bases). V lost 6 bases, J lost 1 base, and 9 bases lay in between. CDR1 is SEHNR, CDR2 FQNEAQ, per germline (reference sequence). This CDR3 has 13 residues. The chain's CDR3 is CASSLQENTEAFF. For the CDR3, the DNA is TGTGCCAGCAGTCTACAGGAGAACACTGAAGCTTTCTTT.

The rearrangement joins TRBV12-3 or TRBV12-4 to TRBJ2-5; D gene unclear. V lost 2 bases to trimming and J lost 5 bases, with 6 bases between them. The CDR3 runs to 12 residues. CDR3 bases: TGTGCCAGCAGTTTAACTCGGGAGACCCAGTACTTC. Its translation is CASSLTRETQYF.

This clonotype was counted at least ten times. The rearrangement joins TRBV19 to TRBJ1-4, with a tentative D call TRBD1 (5 bases). Germline CDR1 is LNHDA and CDR2 is SQIVND (reference sequence). This CDR3 has 14 amino acids. Trimming took 3 bases from V and 11 from J, leaving 16 bases between them. The CDR3 region has the DNA TGTGCCAGTAGTATCAACCCGGGGGTGCGGAAACTGTTTTTT. The encoded protein is CASSINPGVRKLFF.

The chain combines TRBV20-1 with TRBJ2-1, with 9 bases matching TRBD2. Germline-derived CDR1 and CDR2 are DFQATT and SNEGSKA (reference sequence). J lost 0 bases, V lost 3 bases, and 6 bases had no gene match. The CDR3 covers 16 residues. This CDR3 reads CSASYLAGSSYNEQFF. The DNA of the CDR3 is TGCAGTGCTAGCTACCTAGCGGGGAGCTCCTACAATGAGCAGTTCTTC.

This sequence joins TRBV7-3 and TRBJ1-2, with D possibly being TRBD1 (6 bases). This CDR3 region has 14 residues. Germline V CDR1 and CDR2: SGHTA, FQGTGA. The V end lost 5 bases, the J end lost 8 bases, and 18 bases lay between the germline ends. The CDR3 here is CASSPGYRVAGYTF. The CDR3 nucleotides read TGTGCCAGCAGCCCCGGCTACAGGGTGGCCGGCTACACCTTC.

This clonotype was seen a few times. The rearrangement uses TRBV30 and TRBJ1-2; 10 bases are a match to TRBD1. The CDR3 is made up of 15 amino acids. The V segment lost 4 bases and the J segment 5 bases; nucleotides outside the gene matches: 10. Germline V gene sequence: CDR1 GTSNPN, CDR2 SVGIG (reference sequence). Here the CDR3 DNA reads TGTGCCTGGACTCGGACAGGGGGATTCATTTATGGCTACACCTTC. As protein: CAWTRTGGFIYGYTF.

The DNA for the CDR3 is TGTGCCAGCAGTCCCCCTGAGACTTCCTCCTATGGCTACACCTTC. Translated, it gives CASSPPETSSYGYTF. This chain links TRBV12-3 or TRBV12-4 with TRBJ1-2; D gene uncertain. This CDR3 is 15 amino acids long. V dropped 5 bases and J dropped 4 bases, with 17 bases sitting between them.

This clonotype was detected only a few times. This chain joins TRBV29-1 and TRBJ2-1, with D possibly matching TRBD2 (5 bases). V was clipped by 5 bases and J by 9 bases, with 11 bases between them. The CDR3 length is 11 residues. Per the germline V gene, CDR1 is SQVTM and CDR2 is ANQGSEA. The CDR3 region has the DNA TGCAGCGTTCCCGGGAATGGTGAGCAGTTCTTC. Translated, it gives CSVPGNGEQFF.

The V and J genes are TRBV6-2 or TRBV6-3 and TRBJ2-7; tentatively, D is TRBD2 (5 bases). The V and J ends lost 4 bases and 3 bases respectively, with 13 bases between them. This CDR3 comprises 14 residues. From germline, CDR1 is MNHEY and CDR2 SVGEGT. This CDR3 reads CASSSNIGVYEQYF. DNA of the CDR3: TGTGCCAGCAGTTCCAATATCGGGGTCTACGAGCAGTACTTC.

This clonotype showed up just once. A read error may be the cause here, since a much bigger clone is one base away. The rearrangement uses TRBV6-2 or TRBV6-3 and TRBJ2-1, with unresolved D. Germline CDR1 is MNHEY and CDR2 is SVGEGT. The CDR3 spans 12 residues. The CDR3 DNA follows: TGTGTCAGTTCCCCCCTAGGATTGGAGCAGTTCTTC. Translated: CVSSPLGLEQFF.

The rearrangement uses TRBV14 and TRBJ1-2, with TRBD1 identical over 7 bases. This CDR3 comprises 16 residues. The germline V gene has CDR1 SGHDN and CDR2 FVKESK. The trim removed 0 bases at V and 4 bases at J, leaving 8 bases unmatched. This CDR3 reads CASSQERGGYSYGYTF. For the CDR3, the DNA is TGTGCCAGCAGCCAAGAGAGAGGGGGCTACAGCTATGGCTACACCTTC.

In its sample, this clonotype was seen a few times. V usage is TRBV7-9 and J usage is TRBJ1-2; TRBD1 matches at 7 bases. Germline loops: CDR1 SEHNR, CDR2 FQNEAQ (reference sequence). The junction had 2 bases not matched to a gene; V was cut back by 0 bases and J by 4 bases. The CDR3 consists of 14 residues. Here the CDR3 DNA reads TGTGCCAGCAGCTTAGCAGGGGGCGTCTATGGCTACACCTTC. Translating it yields CASSLAGGVYGYTF.